A single sample gave rise to the 12 T cell receptor beta chains below, sequenced in a study of CD8+ T cells in alopecia areata. The authors extracted RNA and reverse transcribed it into cDNA as the sequencing template. Libraries were prepared by immunoSEQ multiplex PCR; TCRdb keeps only in-frame clonotypes and omits some of them. The sample lists 150,000 to 180,000 clones; 40% to 65% were seen once. This material consisted of CD8+ T cells sorted from blood, taken at week 0. All receptors derive from a human donor with alopecia areata.

The table lists this clone with a count of one. The chain joins TRBV12-5 to TRBJ2-7, with D perhaps TRBD2 (7 bases). Germline CDR1 is LGHNT and CDR2 is FRNRAP. V was trimmed by 3 bases and J by 5 bases, leaving 17 bases between them. This CDR3 spans 15 amino acids. CDR3 coding DNA: TGTGCTAGTGGTTTCCCGGCGGGGGCGCTTAACGAGCAGTACTTC. Amino acids: CASGFPAGALNEQYF.

In DNA, the CDR3 is TGTGCCAGCAGTTTAGGACAGGGGGCGAATCAGCCCCAGCATTTT. Translating gives CASSLGQGANQPQHF. V gene TRBV27 combines with J gene TRBJ1-5; 11 bases line up with TRBD1. This CDR3 is built from 15 residues. Per the germline V gene, CDR1 is MNHEY and CDR2 is SMNVEV (reference sequence). V was clipped by 2 bases and J by 4 bases; unmatched bases: 1.

The rearrangement links TRBV5-6 to TRBJ2-5; TRBD2 agrees at 11 bases. The V and J ends lost 3 bases and 2 bases, in that order; junction bases with no gene match: 3. CDR3 size: 15 residues. Germline CDR1 SGHDT, CDR2 YYEEEE. The DNA for the CDR3 is TGTGCCAGCAGCTCGGTAGCGGGGGGGCAAGAGACCCAGTACTTC. Protein: CASSSVAGGQETQYF.

The chain joins TRBV13 to TRBJ1-1; D unclear. This CDR3 is 12 amino acids long. The germline V and J ends were trimmed by 3 bases and 7 bases, with 9 bases remaining between them. Germline V gives CDR1 PRHDT, CDR2 FYEKMQ (reference sequence). The CDR3 loop is CASSFGRNEAFF. For the CDR3, the DNA is TGTGCCAGCAGCTTCGGACGGAATGAAGCTTTCTTT.

Concerning this clone: Additional DNA sequences in this sample encode the identical CDR3. In nucleotides, the CDR3 is TGTGCCTGGAGTGTACTAGCGAACACTGAAGCTTTCTTT. It encodes CAWSVLANTEAFF. The chain recombines TRBV30 with TRBJ1-1; no clear D gene. Trimming took 0 bases from V and 1 from J, leaving 6 bases between them. The germline V gene has CDR1 GTSNPN and CDR2 SVGIG (reference sequence). This CDR3 is 13 amino acids long.

The V call is TRBV29-1, the J call TRBJ2-7, with 9 bases lining up with TRBD2. The trim removed 1 base at V and 4 bases at J, leaving 14 bases unmatched. CDR3 length equals 17 residues. In germline, CDR1 is SQVTM, CDR2 ANQGSEA. In nucleotides, the CDR3 is TGCAGCGTTGAAGCCCCAGCGGGGGGCCTCATTGGGTACGAGCAGTACTTC. Protein: CSVEAPAGGLIGYEQYF.

This chain joins TRBV4-3 and TRBJ2-1; D might be TRBD1 or TRBD2, each matching 5 bases. Deletions cut 1 base from V and 2 bases from J, with 6 bases between. Germline V CDR1 and CDR2: LGHNA, YSLEER. The CDR3 contains 14 residues. CDR3: CASSQAGPYNEQFF. The CDR3 DNA reads as TGCGCCAGCAGCCAAGCGGGGCCCTACAATGAGCAGTTCTTC.

The gene calls are TRBV29-1 and TRBJ1-1; D is undetermined. The CDR3 spans 15 residues. The V gene lost 2 bases and the J gene lost 0 bases, with 13 bases spanning the gap. Germline V gene data show CDR1 as SQVTM and CDR2 as ANQGSEA. The DNA for the CDR3 is TGCAGCGTTGAATTCATAGAGCAGGTGAACACTGAAGCTTTCTTT. The encoded protein is CSVEFIEQVNTEAFF.

The chain couples TRBV9 to TRBJ1-1, with D perhaps matching TRBD1 (5 bases). The V gene lost 4 bases and the J gene lost 3 bases, with 13 bases spanning the gap. CDR3 length: 14 amino acids. CDR1 is SGDLS and CDR2 is YYNGEE in the germline V gene. CDR3 coding DNA: TGTGCCAGCAGCCCCGGGGGGGTGGACACTGAAGCTTTCTTT. It yields the protein CASSPGGVDTEAFF.

The chain recombines TRBV30 with TRBJ2-7; 7 bases agree with TRBD1. This CDR3 is built from 15 residues. Trimming took 8 bases from V and 5 from J; bases not matched to a gene: 18. CDR1 and CDR2 from the germline V gene are GTSNPN and SVGIG (reference sequence). In nucleotides, the CDR3 is TGTGCCGGGGCAAACCAGGGGGACCGTTTGGACGAGCAGTACTTC. Its translation is CAGANQGDRLDEQYF.

The chain combines TRBV5-1 with TRBJ2-7, with a weak D call TRBD1 (6 bases). This CDR3 comprises 13 residues. CDR1 and CDR2 from the germline V gene are SGHRS and YFSETQ. V shed 2 bases and J shed 3 bases, with 9 bases lying between them. CDR3 DNA sequence: TGCGCCAGCAGCTTTGGACAGCTCTACGAGCAGTACTTC. Encoded protein: CASSFGQLYEQYF.

This clone was observed a handful of times. V gene TRBV5-1 combines with J gene TRBJ2-3; 11 bases fit TRBD2. The J segment lost 4 bases and the V segment lost 2 bases, leaving 3 bases of the junction unmatched. Looked up from germline, CDR1 is SGHRS and CDR2 is YFSETQ. The CDR3 is 15 amino acids. The CDR3 region is CASSLLAGVADTQYF. The CDR3 DNA reads TGCGCCAGCAGCTTACTAGCGGGGGTTGCAGATACGCAGTATTTT.